One TCR beta chain is described in this entry. As processed by the authors: Amplified reference gene primers provided the basis for estimating nucleated cell counts. Data came from immunoSEQ multiplex PCR; TCRdb stores just in-frame clones and leaves some out. The V and J calls and the clone size are those of that table, but D and trimming were determined from the DNA. The table has about 100,000 clones, around four fifths seen once. The CDR3 contains 13 residues. The V and J ends lost 3 bases and 5 bases respectively, with 10 bases between them. CDR1 is SGHRS and CDR2 is YFSETQ in the germline V gene. This sample was taken from a study of blood T cell repertoires in COVID-19. Study-wide background: COVID-19 samples, acute and convalescent, were from the United States, Italy and Spain. The analysed material was cDNA or gDNA that came from T cells, B-cell-depleted T cells, or PBMCs.

Specimen: peripheral blood. V and J are TRBV5-1 and TRBJ2-3; the D gene is possibly TRBD2 (5 bases). The clonotype comes from a man between 45 and 60 years old with active or convalescent COVID-19. Here the CDR3 reads CASSSGSIDTQYF. CDR3 coding DNA: TGCGCCAGCAGCTCGGGATCTATAGATACGCAGTATTTT.